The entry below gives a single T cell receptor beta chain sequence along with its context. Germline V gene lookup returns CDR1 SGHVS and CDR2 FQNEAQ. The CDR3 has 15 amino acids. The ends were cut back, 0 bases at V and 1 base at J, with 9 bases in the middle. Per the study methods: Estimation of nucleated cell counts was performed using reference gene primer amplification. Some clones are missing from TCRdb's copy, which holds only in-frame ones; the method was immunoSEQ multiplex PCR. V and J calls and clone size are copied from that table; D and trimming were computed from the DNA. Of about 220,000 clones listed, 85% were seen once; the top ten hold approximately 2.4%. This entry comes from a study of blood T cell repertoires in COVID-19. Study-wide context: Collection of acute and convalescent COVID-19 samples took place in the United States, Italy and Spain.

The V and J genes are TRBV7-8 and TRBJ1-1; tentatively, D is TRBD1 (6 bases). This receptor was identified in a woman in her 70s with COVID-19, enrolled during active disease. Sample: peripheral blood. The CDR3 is CASSLALGANTEAFF. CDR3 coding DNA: TGTGCCAGCAGCTTAGCCCTGGGGGCGAACACTGAAGCTTTCTTT.